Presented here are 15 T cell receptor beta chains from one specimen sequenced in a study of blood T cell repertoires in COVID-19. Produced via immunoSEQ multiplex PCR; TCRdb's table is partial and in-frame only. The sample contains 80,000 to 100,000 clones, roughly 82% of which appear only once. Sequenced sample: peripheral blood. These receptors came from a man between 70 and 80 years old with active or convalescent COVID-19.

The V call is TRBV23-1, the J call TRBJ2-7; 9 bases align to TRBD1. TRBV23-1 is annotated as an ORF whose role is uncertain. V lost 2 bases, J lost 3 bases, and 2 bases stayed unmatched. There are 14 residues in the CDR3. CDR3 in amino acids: CASSQPTGGYEQYF. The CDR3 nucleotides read TGCGCCAGCAGTCAACCGACAGGGGGCTACGAGCAGTACTTC.

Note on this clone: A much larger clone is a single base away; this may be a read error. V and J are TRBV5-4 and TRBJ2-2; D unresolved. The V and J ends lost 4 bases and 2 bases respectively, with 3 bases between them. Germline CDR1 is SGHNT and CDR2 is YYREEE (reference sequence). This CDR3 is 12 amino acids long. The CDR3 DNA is TGTGCCAGCAGCCTAAACACCGGGGAGCTGTTTTTT. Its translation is CASSLNTGELFF.

This chain's CDR3 is CASSLTNYEQYF. CDR3 DNA: TGTGCCAGCAGCCTGACTAACTACGAGCAGTACTTC. This chain uses TRBV7-2 with TRBJ2-7; possibly TRBD2 for D (5 bases). In germline, CDR1 is SGHTA, CDR2 FQGNSA. This CDR3 comprises 12 residues. V was clipped by 5 bases and J by 3 bases, with 8 bases between them. Full variable domain (rest looked up from reference TRBV7-2 and TRBJ2-7): GAGVSQSPSNKVTEKGKDVELRCDPISGHTALYWYRQSLGQGLEFLIYFQGNSAPDKSGLPSDRFSAERTGGSVSTLTIQRTQQEDSAVYLCASSLTNYEQYFGPGTRLTVT.

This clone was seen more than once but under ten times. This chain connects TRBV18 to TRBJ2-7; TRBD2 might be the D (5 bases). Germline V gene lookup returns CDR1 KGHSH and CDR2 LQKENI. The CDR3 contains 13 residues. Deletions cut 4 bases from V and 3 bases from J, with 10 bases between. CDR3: CASSRDGGYEQYF. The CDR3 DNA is TGTGCCAGCTCACGGGATGGAGGCTACGAGCAGTACTTC.

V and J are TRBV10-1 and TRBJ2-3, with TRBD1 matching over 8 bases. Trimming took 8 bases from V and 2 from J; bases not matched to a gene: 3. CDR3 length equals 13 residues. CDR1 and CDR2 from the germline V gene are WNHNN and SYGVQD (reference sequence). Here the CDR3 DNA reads TGCGCCAGCGGACAGGGCTACACAGATACGCAGTATTTT. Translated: CASGQGYTDTQYF.

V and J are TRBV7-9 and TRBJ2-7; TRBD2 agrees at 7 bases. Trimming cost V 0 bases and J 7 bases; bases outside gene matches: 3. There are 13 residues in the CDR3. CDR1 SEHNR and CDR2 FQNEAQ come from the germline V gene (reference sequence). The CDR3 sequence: CASSLAGGREQYF. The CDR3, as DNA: TGTGCCAGCAGCTTAGCTGGCGGGAGAGAGCAGTACTTC.

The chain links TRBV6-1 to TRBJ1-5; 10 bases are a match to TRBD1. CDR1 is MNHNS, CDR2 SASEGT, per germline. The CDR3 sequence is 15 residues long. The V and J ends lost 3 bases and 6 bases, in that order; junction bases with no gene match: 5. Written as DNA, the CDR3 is TGTGCCAGCAGTGAGCGGGACAGGGGTTCTCAGCCCCAGCATTTT. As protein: CASSERDRGSQPQHF.

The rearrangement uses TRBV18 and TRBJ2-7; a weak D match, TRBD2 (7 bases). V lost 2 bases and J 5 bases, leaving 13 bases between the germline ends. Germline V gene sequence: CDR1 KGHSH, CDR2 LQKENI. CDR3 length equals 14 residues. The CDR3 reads CASSPGGGGHEQYF. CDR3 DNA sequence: TGTGCCAGCTCACCAGGCGGGGGCGGCCACGAGCAGTACTTC.

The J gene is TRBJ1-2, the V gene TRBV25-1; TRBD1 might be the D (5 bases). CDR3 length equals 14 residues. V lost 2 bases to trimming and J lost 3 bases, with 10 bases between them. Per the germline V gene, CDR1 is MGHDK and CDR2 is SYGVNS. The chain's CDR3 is CASSEQGHYYGYTF. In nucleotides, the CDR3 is TGTGCCAGCAGTGAACAGGGCCACTACTATGGCTACACCTTC.

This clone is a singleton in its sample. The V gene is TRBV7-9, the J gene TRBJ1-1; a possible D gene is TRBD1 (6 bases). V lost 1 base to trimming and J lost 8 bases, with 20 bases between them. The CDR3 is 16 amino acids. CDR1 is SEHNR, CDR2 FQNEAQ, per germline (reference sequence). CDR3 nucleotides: TGTGCCAGCAGCTTAGAGGCTCGGACGGGGGGCAGGGAAGCTTTCTTT. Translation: CASSLEARTGGREAFF. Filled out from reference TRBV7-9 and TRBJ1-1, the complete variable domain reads DTGVSQNPRHKITKRGQNVTFRCDPISEHNRLYWYRQTLGQGPEFLTYFQNEAQLEKSRLLSDRFSAERPKGSFSTLEIQRTEQGDSAMYLCASSLEARTGGREAFFGQGTRLTVV.

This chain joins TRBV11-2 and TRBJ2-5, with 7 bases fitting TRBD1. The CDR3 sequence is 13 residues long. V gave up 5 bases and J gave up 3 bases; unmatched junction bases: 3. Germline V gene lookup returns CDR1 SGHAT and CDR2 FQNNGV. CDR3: CASSPDREETQYF. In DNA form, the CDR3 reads TGTGCCAGCAGCCCCGACAGGGAAGAGACCCAGTACTTC.

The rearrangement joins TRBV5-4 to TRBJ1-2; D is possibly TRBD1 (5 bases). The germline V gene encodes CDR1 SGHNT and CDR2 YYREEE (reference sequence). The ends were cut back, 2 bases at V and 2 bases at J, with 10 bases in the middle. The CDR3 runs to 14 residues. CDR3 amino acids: CASSLRGSNYGYTF. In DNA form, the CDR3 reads TGTGCCAGCAGCTTACGGGGGTCAAACTATGGCTACACCTTC.

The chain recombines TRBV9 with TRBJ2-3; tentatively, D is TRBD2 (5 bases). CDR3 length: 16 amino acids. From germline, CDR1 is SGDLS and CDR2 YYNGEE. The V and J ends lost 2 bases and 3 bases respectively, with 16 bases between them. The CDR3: CASSVRPEGRTDTQYF. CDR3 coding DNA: TGTGCCAGCAGCGTCCGACCAGAGGGTAGGACAGATACGCAGTATTTT.

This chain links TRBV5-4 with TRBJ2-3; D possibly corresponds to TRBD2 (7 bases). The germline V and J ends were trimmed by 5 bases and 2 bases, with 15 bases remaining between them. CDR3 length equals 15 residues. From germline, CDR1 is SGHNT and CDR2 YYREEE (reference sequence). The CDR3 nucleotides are TGTGCCAGCAGAAAGACGGGGGGCGCCACAGATACGCAGTATTTT. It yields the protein CASRKTGGATDTQYF.

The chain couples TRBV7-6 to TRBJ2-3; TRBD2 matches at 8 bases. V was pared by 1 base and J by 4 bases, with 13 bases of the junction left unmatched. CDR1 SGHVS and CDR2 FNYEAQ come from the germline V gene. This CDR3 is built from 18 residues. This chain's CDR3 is CASSLVPVYSGGSDTQYF. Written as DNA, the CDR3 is TGTGCCAGCAGCTTAGTCCCCGTGTACAGCGGGGGCTCAGATACGCAGTATTTT.